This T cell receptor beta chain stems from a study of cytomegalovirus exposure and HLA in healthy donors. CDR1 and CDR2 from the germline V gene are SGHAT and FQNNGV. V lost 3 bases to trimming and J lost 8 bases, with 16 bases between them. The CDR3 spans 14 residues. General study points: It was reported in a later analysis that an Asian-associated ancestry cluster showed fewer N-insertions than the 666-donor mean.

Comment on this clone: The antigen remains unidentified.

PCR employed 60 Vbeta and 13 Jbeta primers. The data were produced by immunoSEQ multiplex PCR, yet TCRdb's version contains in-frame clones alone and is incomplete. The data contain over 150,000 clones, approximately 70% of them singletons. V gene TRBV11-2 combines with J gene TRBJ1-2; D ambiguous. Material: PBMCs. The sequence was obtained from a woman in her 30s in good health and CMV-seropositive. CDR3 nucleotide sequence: TGTGCCAGCAGCTTGGCTGCAGGCAGAGAAGGCTACACCTTC. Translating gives CASSLAAGREGYTF.